This T cell receptor (beta chain) was sequenced for a study of T-cell memory formation after mild COVID-19 (dated by TCRdb to about 2021). General notes on the study: TCR sequence clusters from the two donors were largely donor specific. The cohort comprised two young, previously healthy adult volunteers, one female and one male. In a couple of donors, T-cell clones that expanded and contracted after mild COVID-19 were tracked by sequencing TCRalpha and TCRbeta repertoires over time.

Overall study outcomes, separate from this receptor: From day 15 to 85, contracting clones showed balanced CD4/CD8 phenotypes, whereas a second wave of clones that expanded from day 15 to 37 leaned towards CD4+. Contracting CD4+ clones were located mainly in the CM and EM memory subsets, whereas CD8+ clones were found to be enriched in EMRA. Some responding clones were found in pre-infection memory, which suggests that pre-existing cross-reactive memory T cells took part in the SARS-CoV-2 response. Only a couple of mild cases were covered by the study, and larger cohorts that include severe cases with pre-infection samples were considered necessary. SARS-CoV-2 specificity was not confirmed for the second-wave clones peaking on day 37.

Ficoll-Paque density gradient centrifugation was the method used to isolate PBMCs. As to this clonotype: Its antigen is still unknown. No per-base quality is available; no much larger clone lies one base away.

The listed sequencing device is Illumina NovaSeq 6000. cDNA libraries for TCRalpha and TCRbeta were prepared by 5'RACE using constant-segment primers, with sample barcodes and unique molecular identifiers added. Trizol reagent was used to extract RNA from every sample. Amplification of the libraries took two PCR steps, and the second step added a second sample barcode plus Illumina TruSeq adapters. Sequencing of the libraries was done on an Illumina NovaSeq, producing 2 x 150 bp paired-end reads. In the authors' own workflow: Demultiplexing of reads and collapsing into UMI-guided consensus sequences were performed with migec v1.2.7. Using mixcr v2.1.11, UMI consensuses were aligned to TRA and TRB V and J templates and then assembled into clonotypes. A clonotype was counted as expanded or contracted only if both edgeR and NoisET called the change significant, with noise models trained on biological replicates. For edgeR calls, the cutoffs were a false discovery rate-adjusted p below 0.01 and a log2 fold-change threshold of 1. As an exploratory analysis of dynamics, max-normalized trajectories of the 1000 most abundant clonotypes were examined with PCA combined with hierarchical clustering. Separately sequenced CD4+ and CD8+ repertoires were used to assign a CD4 or CD8 phenotype to each responding clone. Through fastp at Q25 and MiXCR, TCRdb rebuilt clones from the public reads, retaining in-frame beta chains. Every entry covers one CDR3 protein and lists the most common genes and DNA from its rows. TCRdb, not the authors, supplied the V and J calls. Across this sample there are 450,000 or so distinct CDR3 sequences, with more than 20% seen only once. Of the sample, roughly an eighth is held by the ten largest clones.

The germline V gene sets CDR1 to MNHNS and CDR2 to SASEGT. There are 14 amino acids in the CDR3, from cysteine to phenylalanine inclusive. Only the CDR3 portion is preserved as DNA: 42 bases, with reading frame beginning at the first base. V is pared back by 4 bases and J by 2 bases, with 9 bases lying between the germline termini. The sample was PBMCs or a T cell subset sorted from them (not recorded which). The rearranged segments are TRBV6-1 and TRBJ1-5, with the D segment identity uncertain. This receptor was identified in an adult woman who had mild COVID-19 (a few samples of this study predate the infection). The sample titles of this study are shuffled in the database, so cell type and time point are left out; the donor was told from shared clones. CDR3 loop: CASSASKGNQPQHF. The DNA sequence is given as TGTGCCAGCAGTGCATCGAAGGGCAATCAGCCCCAGCATTTT.